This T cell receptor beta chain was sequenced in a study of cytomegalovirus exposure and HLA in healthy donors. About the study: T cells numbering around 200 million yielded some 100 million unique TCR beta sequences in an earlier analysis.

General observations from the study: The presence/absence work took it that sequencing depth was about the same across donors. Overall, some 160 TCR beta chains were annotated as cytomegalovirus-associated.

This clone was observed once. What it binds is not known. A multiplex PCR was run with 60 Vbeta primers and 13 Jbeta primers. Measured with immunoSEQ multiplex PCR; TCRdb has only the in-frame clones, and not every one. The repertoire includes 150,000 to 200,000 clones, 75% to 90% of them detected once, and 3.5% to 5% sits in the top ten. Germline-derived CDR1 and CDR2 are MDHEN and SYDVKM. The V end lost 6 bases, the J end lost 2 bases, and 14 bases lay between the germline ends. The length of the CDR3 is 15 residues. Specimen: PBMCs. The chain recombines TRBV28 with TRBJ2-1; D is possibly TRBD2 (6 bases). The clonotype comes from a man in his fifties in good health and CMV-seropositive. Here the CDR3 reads CASSQTLAPYNEQFF. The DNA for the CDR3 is TGTGCCAGCAGCCAAACACTAGCCCCCTACAATGAGCAGTTCTTC.